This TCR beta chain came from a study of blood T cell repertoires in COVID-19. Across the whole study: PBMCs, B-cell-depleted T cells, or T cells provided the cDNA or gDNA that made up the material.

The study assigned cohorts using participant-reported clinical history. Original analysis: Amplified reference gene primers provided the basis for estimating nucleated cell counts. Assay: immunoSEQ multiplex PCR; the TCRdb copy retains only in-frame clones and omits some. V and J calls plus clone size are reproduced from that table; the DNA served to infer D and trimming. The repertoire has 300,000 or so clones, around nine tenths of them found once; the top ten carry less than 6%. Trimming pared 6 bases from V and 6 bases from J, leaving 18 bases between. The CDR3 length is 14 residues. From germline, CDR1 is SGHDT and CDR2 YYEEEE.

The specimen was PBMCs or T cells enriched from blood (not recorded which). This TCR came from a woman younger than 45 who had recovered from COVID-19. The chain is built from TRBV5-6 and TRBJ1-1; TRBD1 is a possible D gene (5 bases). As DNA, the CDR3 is TGTGCCAGCACCCTCGACGGGGGGAGTTCTGAAGCTTTCTTT. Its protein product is CASTLDGGSSEAFF.